Listed below are T cell receptor beta chains from one sample, sequenced in a study of blood T cell repertoires in COVID-19. Clones were sequenced by immunoSEQ multiplex PCR, and TCRdb holds only the in-frame ones, with some missing. The table records about 270,000 clones, roughly 90% of them present only once. Sequencing was carried out using PBMCs or T cells enriched from blood (not recorded which). The origin of the receptors is a woman aged 30 to 39 who had recovered from COVID-19. CDR3s include the opening cysteine and the closing phenylalanine or tryptophan. A D gene is named only where the DNA matches it firmly. A clone size is listed for some rows: how often the clone was seen (once, few, many), or a class if it is expanded.

TRBD2 | TRBJ2-7 | NA | TRBV7-3 | CASSFGGRADEQYF | TGTGCCAGCAGCTTTGGCGGGAGGGCCGACGAGCAGTACTTC
NA | TRBJ1-2 | NA | TRBV6-5 | CASSLEHHYGYTF | TGTGCCAGCAGCCTTGAACATCACTATGGCTACACCTTC
NA | TRBJ1-5 | NA | TRBV13 | CASSSGLQPQHF | TGTGCCAGCAGCTCAGGCTTACAGCCCCAGCATTTT
NA | TRBJ2-1 | NA | TRBV27 | CASSFRTDPIYNEQFF | TGTGCCAGCAGTTTTAGGACAGACCCGATCTACAATGAGCAGTTCTTC
NA | TRBJ1-5 | NA | TRBV12-3/TRBV12-4 | CASRIDGGPQHF | TGTGCCAGCAGGATAGACGGGGGGCCCCAGCATTTT
NA | TRBJ2-3 | few | TRBV6-4 | CASSYDTSPADTQYF | TGTGCCAGCAGCTACGATACTAGTCCGGCAGATACGCAGTATTTT
NA | TRBJ1-1 | NA | TRBV7-8 | CASSLAVGGDDAEAFF | TGTGCCAGCAGCTTAGCCGTCGGGGGAGATGATGCTGAAGCTTTCTTT
TRBD1 | TRBJ2-7 | NA | TRBV7-2 | CASSLRTGGYEQYF | TGTGCCAGCAGCTTGAGGACAGGGGGCTACGAGCAGTACTTC
TRBD2 | TRBJ2-2 | NA | TRBV7-8 | CASSALAGGPGELFF | TGTGCCAGCAGCGCACTAGCGGGGGGGCCCGGGGAGCTGTTTTTT
TRBD1 | TRBJ2-7 | NA | TRBV6-5 | CASRLDRVVYEQYF | TGTGCCAGCAGACTGGACAGGGTTGTTTACGAGCAGTACTTC
NA | TRBJ2-2 | NA | TRBV6-1 | CASSDSETGELFF | TGTGCCAGCAGTGATTCCGAGACCGGGGAGCTGTTTTTT
NA | TRBJ2-2 | NA | TRBV11-2 | CASSLFKGVGTGELFF | TGTGCCAGCAGCTTATTTAAGGGGGTGGGGACCGGGGAGCTGTTTTTT
TRBD1 | TRBJ1-2 | NA | TRBV4-2 | CASSQDSEGAVYGYTF | TGTGCCAGCAGCCAAGATTCGGAGGGGGCCGTTTATGGCTACACCTTC
NA | TRBJ2-5 | NA | TRBV5-1 | CASSLAGPGWETQYF | TGCGCCAGCAGCTTGGCCGGTCCAGGGTGGGAGACCCAGTACTTC
TRBD1 | TRBJ2-1 | NA | TRBV19 | CASRILGTGSRPEQFF | TGTGCCAGTAGAATCCTAGGGACAGGGTCGCGCCCTGAGCAGTTCTTC
TRBD1 | TRBJ2-6 | NA | TRBV4-1 | CASSQHRGLGTGANVLTF | TGCGCCAGCAGCCAACACAGGGGTCTTGGCACTGGGGCCAACGTCCTGACTTTC
TRBD2 | TRBJ2-2 | NA | TRBV9 | CASSPKSGGAPGELFF | TGTGCCAGCAGCCCCAAGAGCGGGGGGGCCCCCGGGGAGCTGTTTTTT
TRBD1 | TRBJ1-2 | few | TRBV5-1 | CASSVGDRWHYGYTF | TGCGCCAGCAGCGTAGGGGACAGGTGGCACTATGGCTACACCTTC
TRBD1 | TRBJ1-2 | NA | TRBV27 | CASSPQDRGRDGYTF | TGTGCCAGCAGTCCTCAGGACAGGGGAAGAGATGGCTACACCTTC
NA | TRBJ1-2 | NA | TRBV28 | CASSLRPPLGQPGYTF | TGTGCCAGCAGCCTAAGGCCCCCCCTCGGACAGCCTGGCTACACCTTC
TRBD1 | TRBJ2-5 | NA | TRBV9 | CASSVEGARETQYF | TGTGCCAGCAGCGTAGAGGGGGCGCGGGAGACCCAGTACTTC
NA | TRBJ1-6 | NA | TRBV27 | CASSSGDSPLHF | TGTGCCAGCAGTTCGGGGGACTCACCCCTCCACTTT
TRBD1 | TRBJ1-2 | NA | TRBV7-8 | CASSLARTGNYGYTF | TGTGCCAGCAGCTTAGCTCGGACAGGGAACTATGGCTACACCTTC
NA | TRBJ1-2 | NA | TRBV5-1 | CASSLVAVNGYTF | TGCGCCAGCAGCTTGGTGGCGGTGAATGGCTACACCTTC
NA | TRBJ2-2 | NA | TRBV5-1 | CASSFRSLTGELFF | TGCGCCAGCAGCTTCAGAAGTCTCACCGGGGAGCTGTTTTTT
TRBD1 | TRBJ1-4 | NA | TRBV29-1 | CSVGDRSTNEKLFF | TGCAGCGTAGGGGACAGGTCAACTAATGAAAAACTGTTTTTT
NA | TRBJ2-2 | NA | TRBV28 | CASRATGNRVTGELFF | TGTGCCAGCAGGGCTACCGGGAACAGGGTTACCGGGGAGCTGTTTTTT
NA | TRBJ1-6 | NA | TRBV27 | CASRVRSSYNSPLHF | TGTGCCAGCAGGGTGAGGAGCTCCTATAATTCACCCCTCCACTTT
NA | TRBJ2-1 | NA | TRBV19 | CASSFQGNEQFF | TGTGCCAGTAGTTTCCAGGGCAATGAGCAGTTCTTC
TRBD1 | TRBJ2-7 | NA | TRBV29-1 | CSAVGDRDSYEQYF | TGCAGCGCCGTTGGGGACAGGGACTCCTACGAGCAGTACTTC
NA | TRBJ1-2 | NA | TRBV10-3 | CAISEAGEGYTF | TGTGCCATCAGTGAGGCAGGGGAAGGCTACACCTTC
TRBD1 | TRBJ1-6 | NA | TRBV28 | CASSLRQGYNSPLHF | TGTGCCAGCAGTCTGCGACAGGGCTATAATTCACCCCTCCACTTT
NA | TRBJ2-5 | NA | TRBV27 | CASSYSQGSQETQYF | TGTGCCAGCAGCTACTCCCAGGGGTCCCAAGAGACCCAGTACTTC